Listed here is a single TCR beta chain. J gave up 8 bases and V 4 bases, and 9 bases lay outside the gene matches. The CDR3 contains 14 residues. Germline CDR1 is MNHEY and CDR2 is SVGEGT. In the authors' methods: By means of reference gene primer amplification, nucleated cell counts were estimated. The method was immunoSEQ multiplex PCR; TCRdb's version includes in-frame clones alone and lacks a portion of them. Clone size and the V and J calls come from that table; the DNA yielded D and trimming. Of about 130,000 clones detected, approximately 89% appear once; the ten largest clones hold around 4%. The data originate from a study of blood T cell repertoires in COVID-19. In the study overall: Both acute and convalescent COVID-19 samples were obtained from the United States, Italy and Spain. The analysed material was cDNA or gDNA that came from T cells, B-cell-depleted T cells, or PBMCs.

V and J are TRBV6-2 or TRBV6-3 and TRBJ1-2; 8 bases match TRBD1. The sequencing input was peripheral blood. The sequence was collected from a human donor in a cohort sampled during active COVID-19. CDR3 loop: CASSLTPDREGYTF. CDR3 DNA sequence: TGTGCCAGCAGTTTGACGCCGGACAGGGAAGGCTACACCTTC.